The 26 T cell receptor beta chains reported below all come from one sample, sequenced in a study of blood T cell repertoires in COVID-19. Assay used: immunoSEQ multiplex PCR; TCRdb lists only in-frame clones, some missing. The data contain about 35,000 clones, about four fifths of them singletons. Sequenced input: peripheral blood. These receptors were taken from a man aged 45-65 years with acute or convalescent COVID-19.

This CDR3 reads CASSLAGRGLKDTQYF. CDR3 nucleotides: TGTGCCAGCAGCTTAGCGGGAAGGGGGCTTAAAGATACGCAGTATTTT. The chain combines TRBV7-6 with TRBJ2-3, with TRBD1 matching 7 bases. This CDR3 has 16 residues. Germline assignment: CDR1 SGHVS and CDR2 FNYEAQ. J was trimmed by 5 bases and V by 0 bases; bases with no gene match: 8.

The V gene is TRBV7-3, the J gene TRBJ1-2; 9 nucleotides line up with TRBD1. The CDR3 is 13 residues long. CDR1 is SGHTA, CDR2 FQGTGA, per germline. V shed 6 bases, J shed 8 bases, and the junction held 7 bases outside the gene matches. CDR3 DNA: TGTGCCAGCAGTCTCGACAGGGGGGTAGGCTACACCTTC. Translating gives CASSLDRGVGYTF.

The chain uses TRBV15 and TRBJ2-2, with D unclear. The V gene's germline CDR1 is LNHNV and CDR2 YYDKDF (reference sequence). The CDR3 spans 13 residues. Trimming shortened V by 0 bases and J by 6 bases, and 5 bases separated the two germline ends. CDR3 in amino acids: CATSRDLSGELFF. CDR3 DNA sequence: TGTGCCACCAGCAGAGATCTTTCCGGGGAGCTGTTTTTT.

This clone has only one observation. The rearrangement links TRBV24-1 to TRBJ2-3; D remains ambiguous. CDR1 KGHDR and CDR2 SFDVKD come from the germline V gene. This CDR3 comprises 13 residues. V lost 3 bases and J lost 6, with 9 bases in between. This CDR3 reads CATSDTVSDTQYF. CDR3 DNA sequence: TGTGCCACCAGTGATACGGTATCGGATACGCAGTATTTT.

The rearrangement uses TRBV11-2 and TRBJ2-7, with D possibly being TRBD1 (6 bases). V dropped 7 bases and J dropped 5 bases, with 12 bases sitting between them. The CDR3 runs to 12 residues. Germline V gene data show CDR1 as SGHAT and CDR2 as FQNNGV. The CDR3 region is CASNQGFDEQYF. The CDR3, as DNA: TGTGCCAGCAACCAGGGGTTCGACGAGCAGTACTTC.

This sequence joins TRBV6-1 and TRBJ1-5; D is unresolved. The germline V and J ends were trimmed by 2 bases and 4 bases, with 9 bases remaining between them. Germline V lookup: CDR1 MNHNS, CDR2 SASEGT. The CDR3 length is 14 residues. The CDR3 region is CASSETGWNQPQHF. Written as DNA, the CDR3 is TGTGCCAGCAGTGAAACGGGGTGGAATCAGCCCCAGCATTTT.

V is TRBV28 and J is TRBJ1-1; TRBD1 matches at 9 bases. The CDR3 spans 15 residues. The germline V gene has CDR1 MDHEN and CDR2 SYDVKM. The junction had 4 bases not matched to a gene; V was cut back by 5 bases and J by 0 bases. The CDR3 spells CASSLGTGLNTEAFF. The CDR3 nucleotides are TGTGCCAGCAGTCTCGGGACAGGGCTGAACACTGAAGCTTTCTTT. The full variable domain, rest sourced from reference TRBV28 and TRBJ1-1, is DVKVTQSSRYLVKRTGEKVFLECVQDMDHENMFWYRQDPGLGLRLIYFSYDVKMKEKGDIPEGYSVSREKKERFSLILESASTNQTSMYLCASSLGTGLNTEAFFGQGTRLTVV.

The CDR3 nucleotides are TGTGCCAGCAGCCAAGAGACAACCCGAGTATACGAGCAGTACTTC. Protein sequence: CASSQETTRVYEQYF. The chain combines TRBV4-2 with TRBJ2-7, with D hard to call. This CDR3 region has 15 residues. Trimming stripped 0 bases from V and 4 bases from J, with 13 bases between. Per the germline V gene, CDR1 is LGHNA and CDR2 is YNFKEQ.

This sequence joins TRBV19 and TRBJ2-3; D may be TRBD1 (6 bases). CDR1 and CDR2 from the germline V gene are LNHDA and SQIVND (reference sequence). The V and J ends lost 8 bases and 3 bases respectively, with 15 bases between them. This CDR3 contains 14 residues. CDR3: CASSQGFFTDTQYF. The CDR3 nucleotides are TGTGCCAGTTCACAGGGATTTTTTACAGATACGCAGTATTTT. Based on the CDR3 plus reference TRBV19 and TRBJ2-3, the full variable domain is DGGITQSPKYLFRKEGQNVTLSCEQNLNHDAMYWYRQDPGQGLRLIYYSQIVNDFQKGDIAEGYSVSREKKESFPLTVTSAQKNPTAFYLCASSQGFFTDTQYFGPGTRLTVL.

The genes are TRBV4-1 and TRBJ1-5, with TRBD1 identical over 10 bases. Germline V gives CDR1 MGHRA, CDR2 YSYEKL. The V and J ends lost 0 bases and 0 bases, in that order; junction bases with no gene match: 8. The CDR3 is 19 residues long. The CDR3 protein is CASSQDLGTGAYSNQPQHF. The CDR3 bases are TGCGCCAGCAGCCAAGACCTTGGGACAGGGGCTTATAGCAATCAGCCCCAGCATTTT.

The chain joins TRBV6-2 or TRBV6-3 to TRBJ2-3; D might be TRBD1 (5 bases). The CDR3 runs to 13 residues. Germline CDR1 reads MNHEY; CDR2 reads SVGEGT. V was clipped by 0 bases and J by 5 bases, with 6 bases between them. CDR3: CASSYSGVDTQYF. The CDR3 DNA reads as TGTGCCAGCAGTTACTCAGGGGTAGATACGCAGTATTTT.

V and J are TRBV18 and TRBJ1-1; 8 nucleotides line up with TRBD1. V trimming: 3 bases; J trimming: 8 bases; junction bases outside the gene matches: 2. This CDR3 has 12 residues. CDR1 KGHSH and CDR2 LQKENI come from the germline V gene. The CDR3 DNA reads as TGTGCCAGCTCACCTCGGGACAGGGAAGCTTTCTTT. This gives the protein CASSPRDREAFF.

This chain connects TRBV5-4 to TRBJ2-2; 9 bases are a match to TRBD1. The CDR3 is made up of 17 amino acids. CDR1 SGHNT and CDR2 YYREEE come from the germline V gene (reference sequence). Trimming cost V 3 bases and J 7 bases; bases outside gene matches: 13. CDR3 sequence reads: CASSSPGTGSSIGELFF. In DNA form, the CDR3 reads TGTGCCAGCAGCTCACCCGGGACAGGGTCCAGTATCGGGGAGCTGTTTTTT. Supplemented by reference TRBV5-4 and TRBJ2-2, the full variable domain reads ETGVTQSPTHLIKTRGQQVTLRCSSQSGHNTVSWYQQALGQGPQFIFQYYREEENGRGNFPPRFSGLQFPNYSSELNVNALELDDSALYLCASSSPGTGSSIGELFFGEGSRLTVL.

DNA for the CDR3: TGTGCCACACGACTTAACAATGAGCAGTTCTTC. It codes for CATRLNNEQFF. This sequence joins TRBV5-3 and TRBJ2-1, with D unclear. TRBV5-3 is an open reading frame, and its role is uncertain. Trimming stripped 9 bases from V and 5 bases from J, with 9 bases between. The length of the CDR3 is 11 residues.

The genes are TRBV5-1 and TRBJ1-2, with 9 bases matching TRBD1. Losses at the gene ends were 0 bases for V and 7 bases for J; bases not matched to a gene: 7. The CDR3 runs 15 residues. The germline gives CDR1 SGHRS, CDR2 YFSETQ. CDR3 in amino acids: CASSLAPGQGSGYTF. The DNA of the CDR3 is TGCGCCAGCAGCTTGGCCCCGGGACAGGGTAGTGGCTACACCTTC.

This CDR3 reads CASSPHLDQPQHF. The CDR3, as DNA: TGCGCCAGCAGCCCCCACTTAGATCAGCCCCAGCATTTT. The chain is built from TRBV4-1 and TRBJ1-5, with D hard to call. The CDR3 is 13 residues long. The germline CDR1 and CDR2 sequences are MGHRA and YSYEKL. V lost 4 bases and J 5 bases, leaving 9 bases between the germline ends.

The chain couples TRBV15 to TRBJ1-5, with a tentative D call TRBD1 (6 bases). The germline V gene has CDR1 LNHNV and CDR2 YYDKDF (reference sequence). The CDR3 has 14 amino acids. Between the trimmed V and J ends, which lost 5 bases and 2 bases, there was a span of 10 bases. The CDR3 DNA sequence: TGTGCCACCAGCCGGGGGGCGCGCAATCAGCCCCAGCATTTT. Translated: CATSRGARNQPQHF.

The V call is TRBV2, the J call TRBJ1-5; tentatively, D is TRBD1 (6 bases). Trimming shortened V by 8 bases and J by 7 bases, and 18 bases separated the two germline ends. The CDR3 runs to 14 residues. Germline CDR1 reads SNHLY; CDR2 reads FYNNEI. CDR3: CASWRGGERQPQHF. The CDR3 DNA sequence: TGTGCCAGCTGGAGGGGGGGCGAAAGGCAGCCCCAGCATTTT.

The V call is TRBV18, the J call TRBJ2-2; D gene unclear. The V gene lost 6 bases and the J gene lost 1 base, with 9 bases spanning the gap. The CDR3 is 14 residues long. The germline V gene encodes CDR1 KGHSH and CDR2 LQKENI. The CDR3 nucleotides read TGTGCCAGCTCGTCTCAGAAGAACACCGGGGAGCTGTTTTTT. Its translation is CASSSQKNTGELFF.

The chain couples TRBV6-4 to TRBJ1-2; the match to TRBD1 covers 9 bases. The ends lost 6 bases at V and 6 bases at J; junction bases unmatched: 14. The CDR3 length is 16 residues. Looked up from germline, CDR1 is MRHNA and CDR2 is SNTAGT. The CDR3 DNA reads as TGTGCCAGCAGACCGGGACAGGGTCTTTTGATGCATGGCTACACCTTC. This encodes CASRPGQGLLMHGYTF.

In this sample, this clone turned up once. The DNA of the CDR3 is TGTGCCAGCTCACCTCTCCAACAGGGGGCAAGGAGTGGCTACACCTTC. Its protein is CASSPLQQGARSGYTF. The chain couples TRBV18 to TRBJ1-2; 9 bases are a match to TRBD1. Germline CDR1 KGHSH, CDR2 LQKENI. The CDR3 length is 16 residues. V trimming: 3 bases; J trimming: 7 bases; junction bases outside the gene matches: 12.

The genes are TRBV5-1 and TRBJ1-4; perhaps TRBD1 as D (6 bases). V was shortened by 4 bases and J by 0 bases, with 13 bases between the two germline ends. This CDR3 region has 16 residues. CDR1 SGHRS and CDR2 YFSETQ come from the germline V gene. The CDR3 sequence is CASSQGRGPTNEKLFF. CDR3 in DNA: TGCGCCAGCAGCCAGGGGAGGGGCCCAACTAATGAAAAACTGTTTTTT.

The chain employs TRBV2 and TRBJ2-7, with 8 bases identical to TRBD1. This CDR3 is built from 16 residues. Trimming removed 2 bases from V and 0 bases from J; junction bases left unmatched: 6. Germline CDR1 and CDR2: SNHLY and FYNNEI. DNA for the CDR3: TGTGCCAGCAGTGAATTAGGACAGGGCGCCTCCTACGAGCAGTACTTC. It codes for CASSELGQGASYEQYF.

The chain couples TRBV29-1 to TRBJ1-2; TRBD1 matches 7 bases. Germline V gene lookup returns CDR1 SQVTM and CDR2 ANQGSEA. The CDR3 spans 15 residues. The CDR3 sequence is CSADRVNDPIYGYTF. The CDR3 nucleotides are TGCAGTGCTGACAGGGTCAATGATCCCATTTATGGCTACACCTTC.

J is TRBJ2-5 and V is TRBV6-6; 7 bases are a match to TRBD2. CDR1 is MNHNY and CDR2 is SVGAGI in the germline V gene (reference sequence). J lost 5 bases, V lost 5 bases, and 17 bases had no gene match. The CDR3 runs to 17 residues. The CDR3 nucleotides read TGTGCCAGCAGTCAACTTAGGAGCGGCGGGAGAAGCGAGACCCAGTACTTC. Its translation: CASSQLRSGGRSETQYF.

The chain has TRBV7-2 and TRBJ2-5; 11 bases match TRBD2. In germline, CDR1 is SGHTA, CDR2 FQGNSA. After removal of 7 bases from V and 0 bases from J, the junction contained 4 bases not matched to a gene. The CDR3 loop spans 15 amino acids. DNA of the CDR3: TGTGCCAGCACCCCTAGCGGGGGGTACCAAGAGACCCAGTACTTC. Its protein product is CASTPSGGYQETQYF.